This TCR beta chain is from a study of shared clonotypes between healthy human individuals. Study-level background: The donor group consisted of two women and three men, aged 18 to 49. For every donor, three CD4 naive, three CD4 memory, two CD8 naive and one CD8 memory plates were used.

A word on this clone: Its antigen is currently unknown.

The CDR3 sequence is 12 residues long. Trimming took 8 bases from V and 4 from J, leaving 12 bases between them. Germline V lookup: CDR1 SGHAT, CDR2 FQNNGV. Using immunoSEQ multiplex PCR, the repertoire was profiled, and TCRdb retains in-frame clones only, with some absent. The table has 1.5 million to 2.5 million clones, about 94% seen once. CD8 cells regarded as naive lacked CD45RO, were positively chosen for CCR7, and omitted terminally differentiated effector memory CD45RA+ cells. Adults of Caucasian background living in Nashville, Tennessee made up all donors. Study results and limitations: Among a handful of donors, roughly 5.5% of naive CD4 clonotypes were found in common.

The chain uses TRBV11-2 and TRBJ2-7, with D maybe TRBD2 (6 bases). Specimen: naive CD8+ T cells sorted from blood. The TCR comes from a young man in good health. The CDR3 spells CASHPGGYEQYF. The CDR3 DNA sequence: TGTGCCAGCCACCCTGGAGGGTACGAGCAGTACTTC.